Below are 4 T cell receptor beta chains sequenced from a single sample in a study of T cell repertoires in ileal Crohn's disease. Time point defined: neoterminal ileum biopsy at postoperative endoscopy, about 6 months after surgery. Some clones are missing from TCRdb's copy, which holds only in-frame ones; the method was immunoSEQ multiplex PCR. Among 12,000 or so clones, about 77% were seen once, and the ten largest hold under 5%. The sequenced sample consisted of ileal tissue. The receptors were gathered from an adult with Crohn's disease.

The gene calls are TRBV29-1 and TRBJ2-7; 9 bases map to TRBD1. The V and J ends lost 6 bases and 6 bases, in that order; junction bases with no gene match: 9. The CDR3 contains 13 residues. Looked up from germline, CDR1 is SQVTM and CDR2 is ANQGSEA. The CDR3: CSVATGTGIEQYF. DNA for the CDR3: TGCAGCGTCGCAACCGGGACAGGGATCGAGCAGTACTTC.

The chain has TRBV29-1 and TRBJ1-1, with no clear D. V gave up 1 base and J gave up 4 bases, with 13 bases separating them. The CDR3 is made up of 14 amino acids. The germline CDR1 and CDR2 sequences are SQVTM and ANQGSEA. The CDR3 region is CSVEAGLGSTEAFF. The CDR3 DNA reads TGCAGCGTTGAAGCGGGCTTAGGGAGCACTGAAGCTTTCTTT.

The chain recombines TRBV5-4 with TRBJ2-2; 7 bases fit TRBD2. CDR3 length equals 16 residues. Germline values: CDR1 SGHNT, CDR2 YYREEE (reference sequence). The trim removed 3 bases at V and 6 bases at J, leaving 11 bases unmatched. CDR3 amino acids: CASSSSEGGPPGELFF. CDR3 nucleotides: TGTGCCAGCAGCTCCTCCGAGGGAGGGCCGCCCGGGGAGCTGTTTTTT.

The V and J genes are TRBV9 and TRBJ1-1; TRBD1 agrees at 9 bases. CDR1 SGDLS and CDR2 YYNGEE come from the germline V gene. V was clipped by 1 base and J by 6 bases; unmatched bases: 4. The CDR3 has 14 amino acids. The CDR3 nucleotides read TGTGCCAGCAGCGTAAGGGGACAGGGTGCTGAAGCTTTCTTT. Protein product: CASSVRGQGAEAFF. Combining the CDR3 with reference TRBV9 and TRBJ1-1 gives the whole variable domain DSGVTQTPKHLITATGQRVTLRCSPRSGDLSVYWYQQSLDQGLQFLIQYYNGEERAKGNILERFSAQQFPDLHSELNLSSLELGDSALYFCASSVRGQGAEAFFGQGTRLTVV.